This T cell receptor beta chain was sequenced during a study of blood T cells in healthy people across ages. Using a J-beta primer mix together with a sample-barcoded 5' primer, a second PCR was run for roughly 7 to 11 cycles. One entry per CDR3 protein results from TCRdb running MiXCR on the 5' RACE reads. The sample holds roughly 800,000 distinct CDR3 sequences, roughly 60% seen once. V lost 5 bases and J lost 5, with 21 bases in between. The CDR3 contains 16 residues. From germline, CDR1 is SGHTA and CDR2 FQGTGA. This clonotype was obtained from a man aged 30 to 39 in good health. Material for sequencing was blood. This sequence joins TRBV7-3 and TRBJ2-5, with D tentatively TRBD1 or TRBD2 (6 bases each). DNA for the CDR3: TGTGCCAGCAGCCGGGGGCGGAGTTTAGGTGGCGAGACCCAGTACTTC. Its protein product is CASSRGRSLGGETQYF.